This T cell receptor beta chain comes out of a study of shared clonotypes between healthy human individuals. CD4+ cells underwent separation, giving CD45RA+ naive and CD45RA-negative memory subsets. Germline V gene lookup returns CDR1 LNHDA and CDR2 SQIVND (reference sequence). This CDR3 has 14 amino acids. Trimming cost V 7 bases and J 3 bases, with 12 bases left between them. With respect to this clone: The antigen remains unidentified.

Whole-study findings and limits: Clonotypes not shared had lower generation probabilities than those common to all four donors. Larger estimated richness was generally recorded for naive subsets relative to memory subsets.

Per the authors' pipeline: Junction-only sequences without quality scores were provided by ImmunoSEQ, so filtering was different. Repertoires were generated with immunoSEQ multiplex PCR, while TCRdb's copy carries only in-frame clones and drops some. The DNA gave D and trimming, while V, J and clone size come from that table. Found here are over a million clones, roughly 96% of them singletons; the top ten hold over 1%. The TCR comes from a man younger than 45 in good health. Sequencing was done on a sample of naive CD4+ T cells sorted from blood. Regarding subset: CD45RA+ positively selected. The rearrangement links TRBV19 to TRBJ2-2; possibly TRBD2 for D (5 bases). CDR3 coding DNA: TGTGCCAGTAACACCCCCGGGGACACCGGGGAGCTGTTTTTT. Encoded protein: CASNTPGDTGELFF.